The T cell receptor (beta chain) described here comes from a study of tumor-infiltrating lymphocytes in primary liver carcinoma. Unsorted bulk tissue, about 19-32 mg of it, served as the source for co-extraction of RNA and DNA. By surgical resection, the patients were treated for their primary liver carcinoma. This CDR3 region has 13 residues. The germline V gene encodes CDR1 SGHDT and CDR2 YYEEEE. TCR beta cDNA came from about 500 ng total RNA, primed with a constant-region primer. Amplification in three nested multiplex PCR rounds with slightly modified ARM-PCR gave rise to TCR beta libraries. Amplification in the first two PCR rounds was performed using TRBV1-TRBV30 forward primers and a C-beta reverse primer for 9 to 11 cycles each. MiXCR, applied by TCRdb to the multiplex PCR reads, yields one record per CDR3 protein. This sample has about 120,000 distinct CDR3 sequences, with roughly 75% found just once.

For this clonotype: The junction differs from germline at one of its ends, possibly a read error.

The V call is TRBV5-6, the J call TRBJ1-4; D is unclear. Sequencing used tumor-adjacent normal liver tissue. This sequence was found in a woman in her sixties with primary liver carcinoma and hepatitis B virus infection. CDR3 amino acids: CSSSLRASEKLFF. CDR3 DNA: TGTTCCAGCAGCTTAAGGGCTAGTGAAAAGCTGTTTTTT.